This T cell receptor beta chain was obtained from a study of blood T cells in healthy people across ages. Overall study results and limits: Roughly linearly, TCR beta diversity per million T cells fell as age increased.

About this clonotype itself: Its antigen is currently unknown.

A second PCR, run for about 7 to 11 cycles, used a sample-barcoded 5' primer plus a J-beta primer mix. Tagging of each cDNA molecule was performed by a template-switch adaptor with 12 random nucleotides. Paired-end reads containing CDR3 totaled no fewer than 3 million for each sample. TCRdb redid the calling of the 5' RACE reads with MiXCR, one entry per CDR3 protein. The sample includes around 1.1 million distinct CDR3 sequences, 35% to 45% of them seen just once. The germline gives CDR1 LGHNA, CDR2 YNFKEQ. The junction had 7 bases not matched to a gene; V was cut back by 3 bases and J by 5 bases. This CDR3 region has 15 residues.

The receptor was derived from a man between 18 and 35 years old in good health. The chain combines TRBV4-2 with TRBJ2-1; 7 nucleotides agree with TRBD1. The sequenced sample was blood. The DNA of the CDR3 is TGTGCCAGCAGCCAGGCCGGGACAGAAAACAATGAGCAGTTCTTC. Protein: CASSQAGTENNEQFF.